The clone carrying this T cell receptor (beta chain) was detected ten times or more. Its cognate antigen is unknown. The CDR3 goes on 3 residues after the read ends, and that part is filled in from the germline J gene. The CDR3 runs 14 residues. Unmatched junction bases numbered 5, after V lost 5 bases and J lost 3 bases. The entry originates in a study of T cell clonality in common variable immunodeficiency. Blood samples were heparinized, about 4.5 to 9 ml per donor. Using immunoSEQ multiplex PCR, the repertoire was profiled, and TCRdb retains in-frame clones only, with some absent. Altogether some 52,000 clones were found in the sample, and no singletons occur. Overall study results and limits: Fewer TCRbeta clones were shared among CVID subjects than controls. CVID patient heterogeneity limited repertoire-clinical complication correlations.

The specimen was peripheral blood mononuclear cells. The J gene is TRBJ2-7, the V gene TRBV12-3 or TRBV12-4, with TRBD2 matching over 9 bases. The source of this sequence is a person between 18 and 69 years old in good health. The CDR3 bases that were read are TGTGCCAGCAGTGCCGGGACTAGCAGCTACGAG. It specifies CASSAGTSSYE. The whole CDR3 sequence reads CASSAGTSSYEQYF.